What follows describes a single T cell receptor (beta chain). There is no known antigen for this receptor. Per-nucleotide qualities are absent, and no much larger clonotype sits a single base away. Collaborating institutions collected whole blood in K2EDTA tubes following their own protocols. For TCRbeta analysis, collaborators shipped samples as frozen whole blood, isolated PBMCs, or DNA extracted from either of those sample types. TCRbeta CDR3 regions were amplified from genomic DNA using the immunoSEQ Assay, a bias-controlled multiplex PCR. The published analysis was carried out like this. The number of nucleated cells in each sample was estimated from the amplification of reference gene primers within the assay. To quantify the absolute abundance of each unique TCRbeta CDR3 rearrangement, sequence reads were collapsed and filtered. Productive Simpson clonality was computed per sample as the square root of Simpson's diversity index over productive rearrangements. TCRdb's version of the immuneACCESS table is confined to in-frame rearrangements and falls short of the full clone set. An unresolved V gene accounts for under half of the shortfall where checked; the remainder is of unknown origin. V and J calls and clone size are given by that table; D and trimming were obtained from the DNA. This sample lists under 130,000 clones; about 90% were detected once. 6.2% of the sample is in the top ten clones.

The data originate from a study of blood T cell repertoires in COVID-19 (dated by TCRdb to 2020 to 2021). As for the study more broadly: Collaborator samples came from the United States, Italy and Spain and covered acute and convalescent phases of COVID-19. The material from the prospective study consisted of cDNA or gDNA derived from T cells, B-cell-depleted T cells, or PBMCs. Subjects who had been exposed to COVID-19, were actively infected with it, or had recovered from it provided the deeply sampled blood TCRbeta repertoires that made up the dataset. The repertoires were released in a freely available public database intended as a resource for research on the immune response to SARS-CoV-2. Samples were obtained from the ongoing ImmuneRACE study (first 160 participants) and from over a thousand subjects provided by 6 global collaborators. The sample metadata nearly always contained a de-identified subject ID, COVID-19 status, age in years and sex. Where available, HLA class I and class II types were obtained from metadata supplied by the sample provider rather than from assay-based typing.

What the work shows at the level of the full study, not this receptor alone: The quantity of clinical and demographic metadata differed by source and by participant and was supplied without curation.

Sample: peripheral blood. This TCR was sampled from a human donor in a cohort sampled during active COVID-19.

In nucleotides, the sequence is TGCGCCAGCAGGGTTACAGAGAACACTGAAGCTTTCTTT. Its protein reads: CASRVTENTEAFF. The chain is encoded by TRBV5-1 joined to TRBJ1-1; the D gene cannot be named for sure. From the germline V gene, CDR1 is SGHRS and CDR2 is YFSETQ. Including cysteine and phenylalanine, the CDR3 has 13 amino acids. CDR3 DNA is the only sequence kept; it has 39 bases, read in frame from the first base. V is shortened by 5 bases, J by 1 base, and the region joining them spans 9 bases.